This T cell receptor beta chain was recovered during a study of Ad26.COV2.S vaccination and SARS-CoV-2 variants. On the study more broadly: Intramuscular Ad26.COV2.S doses were given once or twice, 56 days apart. Study-wide results and limits: Recipients of either vaccine or placebo displayed similar breadth of non-spike TCRs. Placebo recipients trailed vaccine recipients in spike-specific TCR breadth.

As to this clone: Its antigen is currently unknown.

The sample's treatment: some 19 received Ad26.COV2.S at low or high dose, single or two shots; several received placebo; per-sample allocation not given. Sampling was done on day 63 after the first vaccine or placebo injection. Germline loops: CDR1 MNHEY, CDR2 SMNVEV (reference sequence). J was trimmed by 2 bases and V by 1 base; bases with no gene match: 2. This CDR3 has 14 residues. TCRdb's table, derived via immunoSEQ multiplex PCR, lists solely in-frame clones and lacks some. Of about 680,000 clones in the sample, 89% were seen once. This TCR was recovered from a person aged 18-60 years who received the Ad26.COV2.S COVID-19 vaccine or a placebo. Sequencing was performed on peripheral blood, taken in a trial of Ad26.COV2.S vaccine versus placebo. This chain joins TRBV27 and TRBJ2-7, with 7 bases identical to TRBD1. CDR3 residues: CASSLYRGTYEQYF. The CDR3 DNA reads as TGTGCCAGCAGTTTATACAGGGGAACCTACGAGCAGTACTTC.